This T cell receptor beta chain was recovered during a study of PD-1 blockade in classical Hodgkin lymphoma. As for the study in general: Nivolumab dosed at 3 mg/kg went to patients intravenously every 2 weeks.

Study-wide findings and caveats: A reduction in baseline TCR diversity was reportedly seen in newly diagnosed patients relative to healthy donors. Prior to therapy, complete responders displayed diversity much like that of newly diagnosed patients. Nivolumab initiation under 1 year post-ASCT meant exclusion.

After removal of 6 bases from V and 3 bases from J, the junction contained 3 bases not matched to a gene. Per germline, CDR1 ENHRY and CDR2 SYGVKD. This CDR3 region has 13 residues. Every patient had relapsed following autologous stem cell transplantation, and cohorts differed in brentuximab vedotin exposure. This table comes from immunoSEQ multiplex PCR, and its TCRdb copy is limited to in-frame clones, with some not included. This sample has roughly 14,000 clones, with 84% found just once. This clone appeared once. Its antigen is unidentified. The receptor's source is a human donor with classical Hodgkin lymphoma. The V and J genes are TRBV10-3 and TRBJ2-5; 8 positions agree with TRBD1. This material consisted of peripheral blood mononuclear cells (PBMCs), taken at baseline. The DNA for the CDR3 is TGTGCCATCAGAGGACAGGGTGAAGAGACCCAGTACTTC. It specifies CAIRGQGEETQYF.